This T cell receptor (beta chain) was identified during a study of T cells in Graves' hyperthyroidism and ophthalmopathy. Study-level findings and limits: Most expanded thyroid clonotypes above 0.001 also appeared in blood. The authors' 13 V-J model separated ophthalmopathy from stable hyperthyroidism.

The investigators amplified TCR beta CDR3 regions from RNA transcripts. A first-round RT-PCR of the TCR CDR3 used the HTBI primer set. TCRdb fed the multiplex PCR reads into MiXCR, producing one record per CDR3 protein. The sample includes 350,000 to 500,000 distinct CDR3 sequences, about an eighth of them seen just once. This clonotype was observed a few times. Its antigen remains unknown. Graves' hyperthyroidism qualified as stable when ophthalmopathy did not progress within 18 months. The material sequenced was blood. The receptor was derived from a woman aged 18-29 years with Graves' hyperthyroidism.

DNA for the CDR3: TGCAGTGCCTCTCCGACGGGCTATGGCTACACCTTC. Its protein is CSASPTGYGYTF. The chain couples TRBV20-1 to TRBJ1-2; D is uncertain. The germline V gene has CDR1 DFQATT and CDR2 SNEGSKA (reference sequence). Trimming removed 6 bases at V and 4 bases at J, with 12 bases between. The CDR3 contains 12 residues.